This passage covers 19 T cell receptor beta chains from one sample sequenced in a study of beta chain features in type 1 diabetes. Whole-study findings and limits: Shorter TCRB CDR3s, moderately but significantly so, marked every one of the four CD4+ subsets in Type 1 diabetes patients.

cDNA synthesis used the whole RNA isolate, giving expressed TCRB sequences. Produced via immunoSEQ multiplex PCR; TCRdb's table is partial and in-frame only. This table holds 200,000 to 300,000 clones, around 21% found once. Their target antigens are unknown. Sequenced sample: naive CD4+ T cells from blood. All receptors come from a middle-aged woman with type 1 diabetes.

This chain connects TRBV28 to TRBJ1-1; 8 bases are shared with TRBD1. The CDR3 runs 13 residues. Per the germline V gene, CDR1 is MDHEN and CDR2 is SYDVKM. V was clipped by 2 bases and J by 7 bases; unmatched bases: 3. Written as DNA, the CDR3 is TGTGCCAGCAGTTTAGACAGGGGAGATGAAGCTTTCTTT. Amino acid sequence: CASSLDRGDEAFF. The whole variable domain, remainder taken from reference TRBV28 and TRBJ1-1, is DVKVTQSSRYLVKRTGEKVFLECVQDMDHENMFWYRQDPGLGLRLIYFSYDVKMKEKGDIPEGYSVSREKKERFSLILESASTNQTSMYLCASSLDRGDEAFFGQGTRLTVV.

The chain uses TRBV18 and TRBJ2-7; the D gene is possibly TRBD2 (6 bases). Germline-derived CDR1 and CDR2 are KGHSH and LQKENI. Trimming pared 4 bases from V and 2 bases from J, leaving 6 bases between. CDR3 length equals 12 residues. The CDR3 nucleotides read TGTGCCAGCTCACGGGGGGCCTACGAGCAGTACTTC. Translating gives CASSRGAYEQYF.

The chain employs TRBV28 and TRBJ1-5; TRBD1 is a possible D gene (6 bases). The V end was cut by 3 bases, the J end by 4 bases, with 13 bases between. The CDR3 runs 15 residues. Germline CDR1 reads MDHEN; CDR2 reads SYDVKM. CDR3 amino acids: CASSFPGTPNQPQHF. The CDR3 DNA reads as TGTGCCAGCAGTTTTCCCGGGACACCGAATCAGCCCCAGCATTTT.

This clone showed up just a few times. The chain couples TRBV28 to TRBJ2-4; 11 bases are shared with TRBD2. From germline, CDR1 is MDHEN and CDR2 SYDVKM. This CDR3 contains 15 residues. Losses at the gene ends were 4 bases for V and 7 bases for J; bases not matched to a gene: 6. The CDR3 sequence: CASSSPSGGRNIQYF. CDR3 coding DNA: TGTGCCAGCAGTTCCCCTAGCGGGGGGAGGAACATTCAGTACTTC.

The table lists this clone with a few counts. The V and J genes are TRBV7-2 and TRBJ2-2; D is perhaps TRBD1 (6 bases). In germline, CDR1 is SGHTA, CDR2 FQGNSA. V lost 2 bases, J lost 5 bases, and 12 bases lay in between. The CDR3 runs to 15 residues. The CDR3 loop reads CASSLNSRGTGELFF. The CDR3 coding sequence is TGTGCCAGCAGCTTAAATTCCAGGGGAACCGGGGAGCTGTTTTTT. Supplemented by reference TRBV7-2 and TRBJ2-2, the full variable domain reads GAGVSQSPSNKVTEKGKDVELRCDPISGHTALYWYRQSLGQGLEFLIYFQGNSAPDKSGLPSDRFSAERTGGSVSTLTIQRTQQEDSAVYLCASSLNSRGTGELFFGEGSRLTVL.

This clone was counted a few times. CDR3 nucleotides: TGTGCCAGCACGTTCGGAGGGTTTAATGAAAAACTGTTTTTT. Its protein is CASTFGGFNEKLFF. This chain uses TRBV2 with TRBJ1-4; D call uncertain. V dropped 7 bases and J dropped 4 bases, with 13 bases sitting between them. The CDR3 runs 14 residues. Per the germline V gene, CDR1 is SNHLY and CDR2 is FYNNEI.

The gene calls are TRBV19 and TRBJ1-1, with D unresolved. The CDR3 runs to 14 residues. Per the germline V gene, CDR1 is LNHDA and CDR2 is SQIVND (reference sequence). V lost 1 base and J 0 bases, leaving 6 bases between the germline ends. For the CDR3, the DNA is TGTGCCAGTAGTATAGCCATTCTGAACACTGAAGCTTTCTTT. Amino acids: CASSIAILNTEAFF.

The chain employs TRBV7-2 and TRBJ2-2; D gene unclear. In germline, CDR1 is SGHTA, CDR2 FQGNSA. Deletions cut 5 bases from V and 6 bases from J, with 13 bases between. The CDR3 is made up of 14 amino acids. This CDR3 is CASSPRLWPGELFF. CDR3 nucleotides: TGTGCCAGCAGCCCCCGACTCTGGCCCGGGGAGCTGTTTTTT.

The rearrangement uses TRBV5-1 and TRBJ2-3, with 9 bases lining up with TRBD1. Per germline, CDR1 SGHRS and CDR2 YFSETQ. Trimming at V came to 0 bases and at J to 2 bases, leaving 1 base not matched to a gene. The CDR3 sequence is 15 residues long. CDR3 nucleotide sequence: TGCGCCAGCAGCTTGGACAGGGGGCCCACAGATACGCAGTATTTT. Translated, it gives CASSLDRGPTDTQYF.

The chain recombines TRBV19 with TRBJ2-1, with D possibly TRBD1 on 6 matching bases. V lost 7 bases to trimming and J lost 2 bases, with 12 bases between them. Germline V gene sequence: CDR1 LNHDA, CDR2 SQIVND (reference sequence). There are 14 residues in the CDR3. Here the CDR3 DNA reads TGTGCCAGTATCGGCAGGGGTACCTACAATGAGCAGTTCTTC. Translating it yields CASIGRGTYNEQFF.

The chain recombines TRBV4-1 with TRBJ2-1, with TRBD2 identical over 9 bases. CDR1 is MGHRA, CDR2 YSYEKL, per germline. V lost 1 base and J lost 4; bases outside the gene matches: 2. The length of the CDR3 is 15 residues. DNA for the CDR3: TGCGCCAGCAGCCAAGCCACTAGCGGGTACAATGAGCAGTTCTTC. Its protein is CASSQATSGYNEQFF.

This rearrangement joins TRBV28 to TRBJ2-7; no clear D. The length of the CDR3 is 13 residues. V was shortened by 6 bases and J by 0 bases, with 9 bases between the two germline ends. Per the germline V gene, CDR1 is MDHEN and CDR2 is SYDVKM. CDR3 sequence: CASSPGSSYEQYF. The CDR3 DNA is TGTGCCAGCAGCCCGGGTTCCTCCTACGAGCAGTACTTC.

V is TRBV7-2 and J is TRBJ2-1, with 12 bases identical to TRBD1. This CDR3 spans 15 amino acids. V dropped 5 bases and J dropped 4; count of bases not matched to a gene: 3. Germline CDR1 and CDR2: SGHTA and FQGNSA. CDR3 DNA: TGTGCCAGCAGCAGGGGACAGGGGGCTTACAATGAGCAGTTCTTC. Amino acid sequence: CASSRGQGAYNEQFF.

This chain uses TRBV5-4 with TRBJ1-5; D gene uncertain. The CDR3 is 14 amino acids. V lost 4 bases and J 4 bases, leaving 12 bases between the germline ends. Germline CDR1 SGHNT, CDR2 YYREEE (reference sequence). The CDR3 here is CASSLDNSNQPQHF. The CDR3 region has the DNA TGTGCCAGCAGCCTTGACAACTCGAATCAGCCCCAGCATTTT.

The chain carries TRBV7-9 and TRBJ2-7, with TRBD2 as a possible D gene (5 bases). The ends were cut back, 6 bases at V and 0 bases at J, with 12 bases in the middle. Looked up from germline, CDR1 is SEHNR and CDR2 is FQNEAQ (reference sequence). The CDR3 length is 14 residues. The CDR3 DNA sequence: TGTGCCAGCAGGCCCGCGGGTTCCTCCTACGAGCAGTACTTC. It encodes CASRPAGSSYEQYF. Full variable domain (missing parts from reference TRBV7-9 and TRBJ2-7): DTGVSQNPRHKITKRGQNVTFRCDPISEHNRLYWYRQTLGQGPEFLTYFQNEAQLEKSRLLSDRFSAERPKGSFSTLEIQRTEQGDSAMYLCASRPAGSSYEQYFGPGTRLTVT.

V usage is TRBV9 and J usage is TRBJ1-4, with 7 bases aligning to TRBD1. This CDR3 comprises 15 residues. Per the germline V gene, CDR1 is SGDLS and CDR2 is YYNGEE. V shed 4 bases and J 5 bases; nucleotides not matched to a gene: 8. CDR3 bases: TGTGCCAGCAGCAGCCGGGGACAGCCGAATGAAAAACTGTTTTTT. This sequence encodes CASSSRGQPNEKLFF.

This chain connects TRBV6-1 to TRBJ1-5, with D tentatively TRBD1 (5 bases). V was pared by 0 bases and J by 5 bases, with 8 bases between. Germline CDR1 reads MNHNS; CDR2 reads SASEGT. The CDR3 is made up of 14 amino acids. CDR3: CASSEAGAYQPQHF. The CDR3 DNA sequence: TGTGCCAGCAGTGAAGCAGGGGCCTATCAGCCCCAGCATTTT.

CDR3 in DNA: TGCGCCAGCAGTCCCCGGGACAGGGTAAGGATGAACACTGAAGCTTTCTTT. Its protein is CASSPRDRVRMNTEAFF. J is TRBJ1-1 and V is TRBV23-1; TRBD1 matches 9 bases. TRBV23-1 has ORF status, its function being uncertain. The length of the CDR3 is 17 residues. The V gene end was trimmed by 4 bases and the J gene end by 0 bases; junction bases not matched to a gene: 9.

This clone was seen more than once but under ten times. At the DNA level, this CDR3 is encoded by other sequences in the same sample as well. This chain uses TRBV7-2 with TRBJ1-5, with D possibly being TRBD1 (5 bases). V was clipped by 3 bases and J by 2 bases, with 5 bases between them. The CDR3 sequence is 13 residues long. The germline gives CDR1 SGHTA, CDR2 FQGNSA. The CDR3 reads CASSFRGNQPQHF. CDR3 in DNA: TGTGCCAGCAGCTTCAGGGGCAATCAGCCCCAGCATTTT.